One sample yielded the 28 T cell receptor beta chains listed below, sequenced in a study of OX40 agonist ivuxolimab in advanced cancers. Assay used: immunoSEQ multiplex PCR; TCRdb lists only in-frame clones, some missing. The data show 60,000 or so clones, more than 85% seen once. This material consisted of CD4+ or CD8+ T cells sorted from blood, taken in a trial of the OX40 agonist ivuxolimab. These receptors were collected from an adult with an advanced solid tumor such as melanoma, head and neck, liver or kidney cancer.

The chain combines TRBV15 with TRBJ1-2; D gene ambiguous. The CDR3 consists of 15 residues. Trimming took 5 bases from V and 2 from J, leaving 15 bases between them. Germline loops: CDR1 LNHNV, CDR2 YYDKDF (reference sequence). CDR3: CATSPVPGTNYGYTF. In DNA form, the CDR3 reads TGTGCCACCAGCCCAGTACCCGGTACGAACTATGGCTACACCTTC.

This chain joins TRBV13 and TRBJ2-3, with a possible D match to TRBD2 (6 bases). There are 15 residues in the CDR3. In germline, CDR1 is PRHDT, CDR2 FYEKMQ (reference sequence). V lost 0 bases and J 11 bases, leaving 18 bases between the germline ends. CDR3 sequence: CASSLGGRSNLWQYF. The CDR3 nucleotides are TGTGCCAGCAGCTTAGGGGGGAGGAGTAACCTCTGGCAGTATTTT.

The V call is TRBV7-9, the J call TRBJ1-3; D is unclear. The CDR3 spans 12 residues. Germline V gives CDR1 SEHNR, CDR2 FQNEAQ (reference sequence). Trimming pared 6 bases from V and 7 bases from J, leaving 10 bases between. The CDR3 sequence: CASRILGNTIYF. Here the CDR3 DNA reads TGTGCCAGCAGGATTCTAGGGAACACCATATATTTT.

V gene TRBV27 combines with J gene TRBJ2-4; 9 nucleotides align to TRBD2. J lost 10 bases, V lost 7 bases, and 11 bases had no gene match. The CDR3 is made up of 14 amino acids. CDR1 is MNHEY and CDR2 is SMNVEV in the germline V gene (reference sequence). The CDR3 reads CASKPAGGGYIQYF. CDR3 bases: TGTGCCAGCAAACCTGCGGGAGGGGGTTATATTCAGTACTTC.

This clone was recorded only once. This rearrangement joins TRBV6-5 to TRBJ2-7, with TRBD2 matching 8 bases. Trimming took 4 bases from V and 0 from J; bases not matched to a gene: 2. Germline lookup yields CDR1 MNHEY and CDR2 SVGAGI. This CDR3 is 14 amino acids long. Here the CDR3 DNA reads TGTGCCAGCAGTTTACTAGCGGACTCCTACGAGCAGTACTTC. Translated: CASSLLADSYEQYF.

This chain joins TRBV7-2 and TRBJ2-5, with TRBD2 matching over 8 bases. This CDR3 is built from 14 residues. Germline V gives CDR1 SGHTA, CDR2 FQGNSA. V lost 8 bases to trimming and J lost 4 bases; unmatched junction nucleotides: 9. CDR3 sequence reads: CASVQRELGETQYF. DNA for the CDR3: TGTGCCAGCGTCCAGCGGGAGCTAGGAGAGACCCAGTACTTC. The full variable domain, completed using reference TRBV7-2 and TRBJ2-5, is GAGVSQSPSNKVTEKGKDVELRCDPISGHTALYWYRQSLGQGLEFLIYFQGNSAPDKSGLPSDRFSAERTGGSVSTLTIQRTQQEDSAVYLCASVQRELGETQYFGPGTRLLVL.

J is TRBJ1-2 and V is TRBV11-2; D perhaps matches TRBD1 (6 bases). With 0 bases removed from V and 4 bases from J, the gap between germline ends came to 18 bases. In germline, CDR1 is SGHAT, CDR2 FQNNGV. The CDR3 is 17 amino acids. CDR3 protein: CASSLDRRLEQGYGYTF. CDR3 nucleotides: TGTGCCAGCAGCTTAGATCGGAGATTAGAACAGGGCTATGGCTACACCTTC.

This clone was recorded once. The chain employs TRBV6-6 and TRBJ1-1, with a weak D call TRBD1 (6 bases). CDR1 is MNHNY, CDR2 SVGAGI, per germline (reference sequence). V lost 5 bases to trimming and J lost 4 bases, with 17 bases between them. The CDR3 loop spans 15 amino acids. The CDR3 DNA is TGTGCCAGCAGTCCCCCCGCACAGGGCGGCACTGAAGCTTTCTTT. It codes for CASSPPAQGGTEAFF.

The chain links TRBV27 to TRBJ2-3, with D possibly matching TRBD2 (6 bases). Germline assignment: CDR1 MNHEY and CDR2 SMNVEV (reference sequence). V was trimmed by 2 bases and J by 3 bases, leaving 12 bases between them. The CDR3 has 15 residues. CDR3 in amino acids: CASSLGGSGTDTQYF. Here the CDR3 DNA reads TGTGCCAGCAGTTTAGGGGGGAGCGGGACAGATACGCAGTATTTT.

This chain uses TRBV2 with TRBJ1-4; 9 bases align to TRBD1. Looked up from germline, CDR1 is SNHLY and CDR2 is FYNNEI. The V gene end was trimmed by 6 bases and the J gene end by 8 bases; junction bases not matched to a gene: 7. The CDR3 runs 14 residues. The CDR3 loop is CASRPGQGFEKLFF. The CDR3, as DNA: TGTGCCAGCAGACCGGGACAGGGTTTCGAAAAACTGTTTTTT.

This rearrangement joins TRBV4-1 to TRBJ1-1; D is uncertain. Germline V gene data show CDR1 as MGHRA and CDR2 as YSYEKL. V was trimmed by 3 bases and J by 2 bases, leaving 10 bases between them. CDR3 length: 14 residues. The CDR3 sequence: CASSHLGGNTEAFF. For the CDR3, the DNA is TGCGCCAGCAGCCACTTGGGTGGAAACACTGAAGCTTTCTTT.

V is TRBV19 and J is TRBJ1-3; no clear D gene. Per the germline V gene, CDR1 is LNHDA and CDR2 is SQIVND (reference sequence). This CDR3 is built from 13 residues. The V end lost 10 bases, the J end lost 0 bases, and 10 bases lay between the germline ends. The CDR3, as DNA: TGTGCCATTACAGAGAACTCTGGAAACACCATATATTTT. This gives the protein CAITENSGNTIYF.

The rearrangement links TRBV7-3 to TRBJ1-1; 10 nucleotides match TRBD1. CDR1 and CDR2 (germline): SGHTA, FQGTGA. V lost 5 bases, J lost 5 bases, and 8 bases stayed unmatched. The CDR3 consists of 15 residues. The CDR3 region is CASSALGTGETEAFF. CDR3 DNA: TGTGCCAGCAGCGCCCTCGGGACAGGGGAGACTGAAGCTTTCTTT.

CDR3: CASSSIGQQDREKLFF. The CDR3 DNA follows: TGTGCCAGCAGCTCTATTGGACAGCAGGACCGTGAAAAACTGTTTTTT. The gene calls are TRBV7-9 and TRBJ1-4; D is perhaps TRBD1 (6 bases). The CDR3 totals 16 residues. From germline, CDR1 is SEHNR and CDR2 FQNEAQ (reference sequence). V was shortened by 4 bases and J by 7 bases, with 19 bases between the two germline ends.

The V gene is TRBV6-5, the J gene TRBJ1-1; D unclear. Looked up from germline, CDR1 is MNHEY and CDR2 is SVGAGI. The CDR3 contains 13 residues. The V and J ends lost 1 base and 6 bases respectively, with 9 bases between them. The CDR3 loop reads CASSYFSDSEAFF. The CDR3 DNA is TGTGCCAGCAGTTACTTCTCGGACTCTGAAGCTTTCTTT.

The chain links TRBV6-1 to TRBJ2-1; 7 nucleotides agree with TRBD1. V was pared by 7 bases and J by 3 bases, with 9 bases of the junction left unmatched. Germline loops: CDR1 MNHNS, CDR2 SASEGT. There are 15 residues in the CDR3. The DNA of the CDR3 is TGTGCCAGCACTGCGCGACAGGGAAACTACAATGAGCAGTTCTTC. Protein sequence: CASTARQGNYNEQFF.

The V call is TRBV5-1, the J call TRBJ1-1, with D possibly TRBD1 on 5 matching bases. Trimming took off 1 base at V and 4 bases at J, with 14 bases between the two ends. The germline V gene encodes CDR1 SGHRS and CDR2 YFSETQ. This CDR3 has 15 amino acids. The CDR3 region is CASSLLQGWGTEAFF. Here the CDR3 DNA reads TGCGCCAGCAGCTTGCTTCAGGGCTGGGGCACTGAAGCTTTCTTT.

The V and J genes are TRBV13 and TRBJ2-7, with 11 bases fitting TRBD1. V dropped 4 bases and J dropped 6; count of bases not matched to a gene: 8. Germline V gene data show CDR1 as PRHDT and CDR2 as FYEKMQ (reference sequence). CDR3 length: 15 residues. CDR3 residues: CASSSDGTGGPEQYF. CDR3 DNA: TGTGCCAGCAGCTCAGACGGGACAGGGGGTCCCGAGCAGTACTTC. The full variable domain, in which reference TRBV13 and TRBJ2-7 provide the parts outside the CDR3, is AAGVIQSPRHLIKEKRETATLKCYPIPRHDTVYWYQQGPGQDPQFLISFYEKMQSDKGSIPDRFSAQQFSDYHSELNMSSLELGDSALYFCASSSDGTGGPEQYFGPGTRLTVT.

The chain employs TRBV6-5 and TRBJ2-5, with 13 positions matching TRBD2. Germline CDR1 is MNHEY and CDR2 is SVGAGI. The CDR3 runs 16 residues. The J segment lost 5 bases and the V segment lost 2 bases, leaving 5 bases of the junction unmatched. The CDR3: CASSYTSGRAVETQYF. DNA of the CDR3: TGTGCCAGCAGTTACACTAGCGGGAGGGCCGTCGAGACCCAGTACTTC.

V gene TRBV7-6 combines with J gene TRBJ1-1; D perhaps matches TRBD1 (6 bases). CDR1 is SGHVS and CDR2 is FNYEAQ in the germline V gene. V shed 4 bases and J shed 3 bases, with 12 bases lying between them. The CDR3 covers 14 residues. The CDR3 DNA reads as TGTGCCAGCAGCTCGAGACAGGCATACACTGAAGCTTTCTTT. Residues: CASSSRQAYTEAFF.

The J gene is TRBJ2-3, the V gene TRBV7-6; 9 bases line up with TRBD1. This CDR3 contains 14 residues. Trimming cost V 1 base and J 4 bases; bases outside gene matches: 0. Looked up from germline, CDR1 is SGHVS and CDR2 is FNYEAQ. The CDR3 spells CASSLGTGADTQYF. CDR3 DNA: TGTGCCAGCAGCTTAGGGACAGGGGCAGATACGCAGTATTTT.

This clone was found once. The genes are TRBV2 and TRBJ2-7, with a weak D call TRBD1 (6 bases). The V end was cut by 7 bases, the J end by 0 bases, with 10 bases between. Germline CDR1 reads SNHLY; CDR2 reads FYNNEI. CDR3 size: 13 residues. The CDR3 sequence: CASMRTDSYEQYF. As DNA, the CDR3 is TGTGCCAGCATGCGGACAGACTCCTACGAGCAGTACTTC.

The rearrangement joins TRBV6-6 to TRBJ2-1, with 9 bases matching TRBD1. The CDR3 is 14 residues long. Trimming at V came to 5 bases and at J to 10 bases, leaving 9 bases not matched to a gene. The germline V gene has CDR1 MNHNY and CDR2 SVGAGI (reference sequence). CDR3 sequence (DNA): TGTGCCAGCAGTCCGGACAGGGGATCCGGGGAGCAGTTCTTC. This codes for CASSPDRGSGEQFF.

The J gene is TRBJ1-2, the V gene TRBV5-6, with 8 bases aligning to TRBD1. The CDR3 has 16 residues. V shed 4 bases and J 5 bases; nucleotides not matched to a gene: 13. Per germline, CDR1 SGHDT and CDR2 YYEEEE. The CDR3 nucleotides are TGTGCCAGCAGCCGAGACGTGGACAGGGACGGTTATGGCTACACCTTC. It is translated as CASSRDVDRDGYGYTF. The full variable domain, its missing parts supplied by reference TRBV5-6 and TRBJ1-2, is DAGVTQSPTHLIKTRGQQVTLRCSPKSGHDTVSWYQQALGQGPQFIFQYYEEEERQRGNFPDRFSGHQFPNYSSELNVNALLLGDSALYLCASSRDVDRDGYGYTFGSGTRLTVV.

Here the CDR3 reads CASSVVSTSTDTQYF. CDR3 sequence (DNA): TGTGCCAGCAGCGTAGTTTCAACTAGCACAGATACGCAGTATTTT. The J gene is TRBJ2-3, the V gene TRBV9, with D uncertain. The germline CDR1 and CDR2 sequences are SGDLS and YYNGEE. This CDR3 comprises 15 residues. Deletions cut 0 bases from V and 0 bases from J, with 8 bases between.

The CDR3, as DNA: TGTGCCAGCAGCTTTGGCAGCAACTACGAGCAGTACTTC. Translating it yields CASSFGSNYEQYF. The V and J genes are TRBV7-2 and TRBJ2-7; no firm D call. Germline V gene data show CDR1 as SGHTA and CDR2 as FQGNSA. The CDR3 spans 13 residues. Deletions cut 3 bases from V and 3 bases from J, with 9 bases between. The full variable domain, its missing parts supplied by reference TRBV7-2 and TRBJ2-7, is GAGVSQSPSNKVTEKGKDVELRCDPISGHTALYWYRQSLGQGLEFLIYFQGNSAPDKSGLPSDRFSAERTGGSVSTLTIQRTQQEDSAVYLCASSFGSNYEQYFGPGTRLTVT.

In DNA, the CDR3 is TGTGCCAGCAGTAGCCCTCTCGAGCAGTACTTC. Protein sequence: CASSSPLEQYF. The chain carries TRBV28 and TRBJ2-5; no clear D gene. The assigned J gene may be wrong: the sequence end matches TRBJ2-7 better. Germline lookup yields CDR1 MDHEN and CDR2 SYDVKM. This CDR3 has 11 residues.

This clone has a single count. V and J are TRBV7-9 and TRBJ2-7; 13 positions agree with TRBD2. The CDR3 sequence is 15 residues long. The germline V gene encodes CDR1 SEHNR and CDR2 FQNEAQ (reference sequence). With V trimmed by 5 bases and J by 6 bases, 7 bases remained unmatched. This CDR3 reads CASSPPGLAGFEQYF. The CDR3, as DNA: TGTGCCAGCAGCCCCCCGGGACTAGCGGGATTCGAGCAGTACTTC.